This T cell receptor beta chain comes out of a study of cytomegalovirus exposure and HLA in healthy donors. This clone has a handful of counts. This CDR3 is 15 amino acids long. Trimming cost V 1 base and J 0 bases, with 8 bases left between them. CDR1 and CDR2 from the germline V gene are SGHDT and YYEEEE. 13 Jbeta primers and 60 Vbeta primers were used for the PCR. Data came from immunoSEQ multiplex PCR; TCRdb stores just in-frame clones and leaves some out. The sample includes about 180,000 clones, roughly 79% of them seen just once. V gene TRBV5-6 combines with J gene TRBJ1-5; no reliable D call. The receptor was derived from a woman between 18 and 29 years old in good health and CMV-seropositive. Sequenced: PBMCs. The DNA of the CDR3 is TGTGCCAGCAGCTTGAATGTATATAGCAATCAGCCCCAGCATTTT. Its translation: CASSLNVYSNQPQHF.